This TCR beta chain was sequenced during a study of cytomegalovirus exposure and HLA in healthy donors. Overall study context: Genetic ancestry analysis placed about 76% of the 410 or so donors that were genotyped in the Caucasian-associated cluster.

Looked up from germline, CDR1 is MNHEY and CDR2 is SVGAGI. This CDR3 comprises 15 residues. Trimming removed 0 bases from V and 1 base from J, with 10 bases in between. It was with 60 Vbeta and 13 Jbeta primers that the PCR ran. Clones were sequenced by immunoSEQ multiplex PCR, and TCRdb holds only the in-frame ones, with some missing. Altogether over 150,000 clones are present, around 80% being singletons, with the ten largest covering 3.7%. The chain is built from TRBV6-5 and TRBJ2-7; tentatively, D is TRBD1 (6 bases). This receptor was obtained from a woman aged 60-75 years in good health and CMV-seropositive. Sequencing was carried out using PBMCs. CDR3 bases: TGTGCCAGCAGTTACTCGATGACAGGTTCCTACGAGCAGTACTTC. The encoded protein is CASSYSMTGSYEQYF.